The source of this T cell receptor beta chain is a study of T cells in Graves' hyperthyroidism and ophthalmopathy. The study's findings and limits: Appearing also in blood were most of the thyroid clonotypes expanded above 0.001.

TCR beta CDR3 regions were amplified from RNA. Carried out on the TCR CDR3, a first-round RT-PCR used the HTBI primer set. TCRdb processed the multiplex PCR reads anew with MiXCR; each CDR3 protein has one entry. Of 640,000 or so distinct CDR3 sequences listed, over 12% are singletons. The germline V gene encodes CDR1 SGHTA and CDR2 FQGNSA. CDR3 length: 11 amino acids. V lost 4 bases and J 11 bases, leaving 11 bases between the germline ends. With regard to this clonotype: Its antigen is not identified.

The TCR comes from a woman between 40 and 50 years old with Graves' ophthalmopathy. The chain recombines TRBV7-2 with TRBJ1-1; no firm D call. The sample taken for sequencing was blood. The CDR3, as DNA: TGTGCCAGCAGCTGGGGAGGGCTGGCTTTCTTT. Protein sequence: CASSWGGLAFF. The variable domain in full, with the rest retrieved from reference TRBV7-2 and TRBJ1-1, is GAGVSQSPSNKVTEKGKDVELRCDPISGHTALYWYRQSLGQGLEFLIYFQGNSAPDKSGLPSDRFSAERTGGSVSTLTIQRTQQEDSAVYLCASSWGGLAFFGQGTRLTVV.